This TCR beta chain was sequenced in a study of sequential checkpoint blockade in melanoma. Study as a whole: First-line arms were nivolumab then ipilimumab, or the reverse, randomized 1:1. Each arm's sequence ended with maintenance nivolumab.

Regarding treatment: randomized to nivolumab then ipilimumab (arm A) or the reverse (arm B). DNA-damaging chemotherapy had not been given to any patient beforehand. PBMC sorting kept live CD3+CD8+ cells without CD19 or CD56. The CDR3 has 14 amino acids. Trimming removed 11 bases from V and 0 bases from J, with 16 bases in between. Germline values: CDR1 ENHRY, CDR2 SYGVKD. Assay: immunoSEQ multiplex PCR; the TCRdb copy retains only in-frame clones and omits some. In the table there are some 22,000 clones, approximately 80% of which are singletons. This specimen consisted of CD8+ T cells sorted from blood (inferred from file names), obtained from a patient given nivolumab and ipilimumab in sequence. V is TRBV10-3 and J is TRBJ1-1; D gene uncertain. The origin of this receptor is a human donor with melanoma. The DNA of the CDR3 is TGTGCCTCCCTCCCCGGGGAAATGAACACTGAAGCTTTCTTT. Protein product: CASLPGEMNTEAFF.